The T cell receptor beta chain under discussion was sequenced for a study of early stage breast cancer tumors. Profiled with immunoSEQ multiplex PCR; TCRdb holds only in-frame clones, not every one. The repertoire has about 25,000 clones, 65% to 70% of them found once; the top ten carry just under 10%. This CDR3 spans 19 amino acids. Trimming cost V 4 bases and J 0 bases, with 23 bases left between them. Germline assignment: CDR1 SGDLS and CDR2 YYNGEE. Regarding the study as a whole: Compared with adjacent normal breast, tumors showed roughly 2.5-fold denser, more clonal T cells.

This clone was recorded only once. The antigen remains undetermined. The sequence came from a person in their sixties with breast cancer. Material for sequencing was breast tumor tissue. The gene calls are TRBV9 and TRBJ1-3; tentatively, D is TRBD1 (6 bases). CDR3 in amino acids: CASSPRRPPRGISGNTIYF. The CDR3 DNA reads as TGTGCCAGCAGCCCTCGTAGGCCGCCCAGGGGCATCTCTGGAAACACCATATATTTT.